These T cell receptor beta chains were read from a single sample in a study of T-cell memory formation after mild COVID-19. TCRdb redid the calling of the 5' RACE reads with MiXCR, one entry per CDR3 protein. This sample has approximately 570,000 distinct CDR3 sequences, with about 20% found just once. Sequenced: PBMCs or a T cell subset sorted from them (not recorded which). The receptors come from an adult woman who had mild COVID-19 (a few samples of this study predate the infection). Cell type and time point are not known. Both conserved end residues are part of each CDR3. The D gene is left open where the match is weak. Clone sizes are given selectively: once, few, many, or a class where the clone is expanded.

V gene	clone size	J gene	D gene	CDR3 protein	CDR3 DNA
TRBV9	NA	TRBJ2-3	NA	CASSVATGTDTQYF	TGTGCCAGCAGCGTAGCTACAGGGACAGATACGCAGTATTTT
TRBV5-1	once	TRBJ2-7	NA	CASSLFRGPVDEQYF	TGCGCCAGCAGCTTGTTCAGGGGTCCGGTGGACGAGCAGTACTTC
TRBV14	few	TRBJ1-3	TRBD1	CASSQLRTGTGNTIYF	TGTGCCAGCAGCCAGCTCAGGACAGGGACTGGAAACACCATATATTTT
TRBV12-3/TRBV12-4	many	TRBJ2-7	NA	CASSLSGKGAYEQYF	TGTGCCAGCAGTTTATCGGGAAAAGGGGCCTACGAGCAGTACTTC
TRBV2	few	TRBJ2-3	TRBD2	CASSELSGAGTQYF	TGTGCCAGCAGTGAGTTAAGCGGGGCGGGTACGCAGTATTTT
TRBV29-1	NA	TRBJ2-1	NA	CSVDTSWVDEQFF	TGCAGCGTTGATACTAGTTGGGTCGATGAGCAGTTCTTC
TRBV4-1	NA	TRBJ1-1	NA	CASSQGLAQRPTVRAFF	TGCGCCAGCAGCCAAGGTTTAGCTCAGAGACCTACCGTTCGTGCTTTCTTT
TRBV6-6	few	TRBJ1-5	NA	CASSYPEGGTYAQPQHF	TGTGCCAGCAGTTACCCGGAAGGGGGGACCTACGCTCAGCCCCAGCATTTT
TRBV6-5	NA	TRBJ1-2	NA	CASTPGANYGYTF	TGTGCCAGCACCCCAGGGGCTAACTATGGCTACACCTTC
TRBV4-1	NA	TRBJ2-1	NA	CASSQDHSLEQFF	TGCGCCAGCAGCCAAGATCACAGCCTCGAGCAGTTCTTC
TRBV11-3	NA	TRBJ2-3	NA	CASSSSAGDLDTQYF	TGTGCCAGCAGTAGTAGCGCTGGAGATCTAGATACGCAGTATTTT
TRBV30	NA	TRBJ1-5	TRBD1	CAWSDFSSGTGIWGNQPQHF	TGTGCCTGGAGTGATTTCTCCTCCGGGACAGGGATCTGGGGCAATCAGCCCCAGCATTTT
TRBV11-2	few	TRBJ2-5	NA	CASSLDPRSKETQYF	TGTGCCAGCAGCTTAGATCCGCGGAGTAAGGAGACCCAGTACTTC
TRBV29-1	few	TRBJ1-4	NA	CSVSLFRANEKLFF	TGCAGCGTTTCGCTCTTCAGGGCTAATGAAAAACTGTTTTTT
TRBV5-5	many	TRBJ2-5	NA	CASLPGQGMMETQYF	TGTGCCAGCCTTCCCGGGCAGGGAATGATGGAGACCCAGTACTTC
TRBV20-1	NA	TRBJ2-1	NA	CSARDGPEGQFF	TGCAGTGCTAGAGATGGCCCAGAGGGGCAGTTCTTC
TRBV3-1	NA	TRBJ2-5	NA	CASSLTGAPQYF	TGTGCCAGCAGCCTAACCGGAGCCCCCCAGTACTTC
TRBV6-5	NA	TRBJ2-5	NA	CASSYRGGQETQYF	TGTGCCAGCAGTTACCGGGGCGGGCAAGAGACCCAGTACTTC
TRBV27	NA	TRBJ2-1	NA	CASSLSAGGLYNEQFF	TGTGCCAGCAGTTTATCAGCGGGTGGACTCTACAATGAGCAGTTCTTC
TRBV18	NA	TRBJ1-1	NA	CASSPDMAGTEAFF	TGTGCCAGCTCACCGGACATGGCCGGCACTGAAGCTTTCTTT
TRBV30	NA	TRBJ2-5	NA	CAWSVGGGTETQYF	TGTGCCTGGAGTGTAGGGGGAGGGACGGAGACCCAGTACTTC
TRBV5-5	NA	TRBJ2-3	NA	CASSLGLPTDTQYF	TGTGCCAGCAGCTTGGGACTACCCACAGATACGCAGTATTTT
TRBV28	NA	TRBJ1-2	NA	CASSRQNFNYGYTF	TGTGCCAGCAGTCGACAGAATTTTAACTATGGCTACACCTTC
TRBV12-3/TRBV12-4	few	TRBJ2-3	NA	CASVVGDTSTDTQYF	TGTGCCAGCGTGGTCGGTGACACTAGCACAGATACGCAGTATTTT
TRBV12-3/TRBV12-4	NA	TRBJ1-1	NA	CASKNDGRTEAFF	TGTGCCAGCAAGAACGACGGACGCACTGAAGCTTTCTTT
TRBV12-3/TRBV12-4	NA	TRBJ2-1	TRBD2	CASSSSGRANEQFF	TGTGCCAGCAGCTCCAGCGGGAGGGCCAATGAGCAGTTCTTC
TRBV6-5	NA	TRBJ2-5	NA	CASSYRRQETQYF	TGTGCCAGCAGTTACCGGAGACAAGAGACCCAGTACTTC
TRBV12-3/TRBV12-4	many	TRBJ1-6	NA	CASSSFWSLGDNSPLHF	TGTGCCAGCAGTTCGTTCTGGTCACTAGGGGATAATTCACCCCTCCACTTT
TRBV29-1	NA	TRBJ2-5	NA	CSVSRTAQETQYF	TGCAGCGTCAGTAGGACAGCCCAAGAGACCCAGTACTTC
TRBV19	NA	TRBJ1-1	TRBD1	CASKGGMNTEAFF	TGTGCCAGTAAAGGGGGCATGAACACTGAAGCTTTCTTT
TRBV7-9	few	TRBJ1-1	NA	CASSTNRGLNTEAFF	TGTGCCAGCAGCACGAACCGGGGCTTGAACACTGAAGCTTTCTTT
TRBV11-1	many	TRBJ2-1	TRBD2	CASSFSGRAREQFF	TGTGCCAGCAGCTTTAGCGGGAGGGCCCGTGAGCAGTTCTTC
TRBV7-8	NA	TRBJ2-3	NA	CASSLAVAVYTDTQYF	TGTGCCAGCAGCTTAGCAGTAGCGGTATACACAGATACGCAGTATTTT
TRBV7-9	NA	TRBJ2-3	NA	CASSLKGLTDTQYF	TGTGCCAGCAGCTTGAAGGGGCTCACAGATACGCAGTATTTT
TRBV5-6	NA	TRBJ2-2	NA	CASSWVNTGELFF	TGTGCCAGCAGCTGGGTGAACACCGGGGAGCTGTTTTTT
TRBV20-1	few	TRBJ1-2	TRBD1	CSARDQKGTGSGYTF	TGCAGTGCTAGAGACCAAAAAGGGACAGGCAGTGGCTACACCTTC
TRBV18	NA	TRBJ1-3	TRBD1	CASSSGQGPGGNTIYF	TGTGCCAGCTCATCCGGACAGGGGCCGGGAGGAAACACCATATATTTT
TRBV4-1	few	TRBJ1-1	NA	CASSQGVGDIALNTEAFF	TGCGCCAGCAGCCAAGGGGTGGGGGACATCGCATTGAACACTGAAGCTTTCTTT
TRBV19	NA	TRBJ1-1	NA	CASSTNMNTEAFF	TGTGCCAGTAGTACCAATATGAACACTGAAGCTTTCTTT
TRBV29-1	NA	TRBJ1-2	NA	CSVVNSNYGYTF	TGCAGCGTTGTTAATTCTAACTATGGCTACACCTTC
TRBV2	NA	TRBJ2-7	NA	CASSEAAAITYEQYF	TGTGCCAGCAGTGAGGCGGCAGCAATTACCTACGAGCAGTACTTC
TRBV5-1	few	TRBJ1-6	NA	CASSLEVTPASNSPLHF	TGCGCCAGCAGCTTGGAAGTGACTCCGGCCTCGAATTCACCCCTCCACTTT
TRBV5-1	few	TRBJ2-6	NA	CASSFGSSANVLTF	TGCGCCAGCAGCTTCGGCAGTTCGGCCAACGTCCTGACTTTC
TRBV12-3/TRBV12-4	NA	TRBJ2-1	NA	CASSLRGFNEQFF	TGTGCCAGCAGTTTGCGAGGGTTCAATGAGCAGTTCTTC
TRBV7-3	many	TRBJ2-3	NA	CASSLDPALTSTDTQYF	TGTGCCAGCAGCTTAGACCCAGCGCTTACTAGCACAGATACGCAGTATTTT
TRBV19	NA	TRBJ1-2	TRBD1	CATGQGARRGYTF	TGTGCCACAGGACAGGGGGCGAGACGAGGCTACACCTTC
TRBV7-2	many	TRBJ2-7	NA	CASSYTGYEQYF	TGTGCCAGCAGTTACACGGGCTACGAGCAGTACTTC
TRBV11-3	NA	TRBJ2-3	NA	CASSSGQATGDTQYF	TGTGCCAGCAGCTCGGGACAAGCGACTGGAGATACGCAGTATTTT
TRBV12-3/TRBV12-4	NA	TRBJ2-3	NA	CPSSFKIADTQYF	TGTCCCAGCAGTTTCAAAATAGCGGATACGCAGTATTTT
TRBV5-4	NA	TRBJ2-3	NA	CASSPAGRGSTDTQYF	TGTGCCAGCAGCCCCGCGGGTCGGGGGAGCACAGATACGCAGTATTTT
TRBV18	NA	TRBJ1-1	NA	CASSPSAQYTEAFF	TGTGCCAGCTCACCGTCGGCCCAATACACTGAAGCTTTCTTT
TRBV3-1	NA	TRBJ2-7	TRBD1	CASSRRDREDEQYF	TGTGCCAGCAGCCGGCGGGACAGGGAGGACGAGCAGTACTTC
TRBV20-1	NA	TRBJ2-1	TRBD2	CSARGGLAGNEQFF	TGCAGTGCTAGAGGGGGACTAGCTGGCAATGAGCAGTTCTTC
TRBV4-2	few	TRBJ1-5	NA	CASSQTDASNQPQHF	TGTGCCAGCAGCCAGACGGACGCCAGCAATCAGCCCCAGCATTTT